Detailed here is one TCR beta chain. The source of the sample is a study of T-cell reconstitution after alpha-beta-depleted transplantation in children. TCRbeta library construction was performed incorporating unique molecular identifiers. TCRdb re-analysed the PCR reads in MiXCR, keeping a single row per CDR3 protein. In the table there are some 200,000 distinct CDR3 sequences, approximately 9.5% of which are singletons. The TCR was taken from a human donor who donated a stem cell graft to a child with acute lymphoblastic leukemia. This specimen was PBMCs from the stem cell graft donor, taken from the stem cell graft.

The CDR3 region is CASSYGTENYGYTF. The CDR3, as DNA: TGCGCCAGCAGCTACGGGACAGAGAACTATGGCTACACCTTC. The chain links TRBV5-1 to TRBJ1-2; 7 nucleotides align to TRBD1. The CDR3 sequence is 14 residues long. The ends lost 3 bases at V and 2 bases at J; junction bases unmatched: 4. Germline V gives CDR1 SGHRS, CDR2 YFSETQ.